The T cell receptor (beta chain) described here comes from a study of blood T cell repertoires in COVID-19 (dated by TCRdb to 2018 to 2020). Background for the entire study: Samples covering the acute and convalescent phases of COVID-19 were provided by collaborators in the United States, Italy and Spain. Samples came from the ongoing ImmuneRACE study (first 160 participants) plus 1,254 subjects from 6 global collaborators. Deeply sampled blood TCRbeta repertoires from subjects exposed to, actively infected with, or recovered from COVID-19 were included in the dataset. The prospective study material was composed of cDNA or gDNA derived from T cells, B-cell-depleted T cells, or PBMCs. Where available, HLA class I and class II types were obtained from metadata supplied by the sample provider rather than from assay-based typing. A de-identified subject ID, COVID-19 status, age in years and sex were almost always included in the sample metadata. A freely available public database, intended as a resource for researchers studying the immune response to SARS-CoV-2, is where the repertoires were released. The research as a whole found: The amount of clinical and demographic metadata varied by source and participant and was provided uncurated.

The immunoSEQ Assay, a bias-controlled multiplex PCR, was used to amplify TCRbeta CDR3 regions from genomic DNA. The study's own analysis went as follows. The number of nucleated cells in each sample was estimated from the amplification of reference gene primers within the assay. To quantify the absolute abundance of each unique TCRbeta CDR3 rearrangement, sequence reads were collapsed and filtered. For each sample, productive Simpson clonality was calculated as the square root of Simpson's diversity index across productive rearrangements. TCRdb retrieved this table from immuneACCESS and kept in-frame rearrangements only. Not all clones are present; in checked studies, unresolved V genes account for under half, and no reason is known for the remainder. V and J calls and clone size are given by that table; D and trimming were obtained from the DNA. The sample yields around 370,000 clones; over 80% were counted once. The leading ten clones occupy roughly 6.3% of the sample.

As for this clone: Its antigen is unknown. Nothing much larger sits one base from this clone, and base qualities are not available.

V ends up 5 bases short and J 2 bases short, with an unmatched junction base count of 4. Including the terminal cysteine and phenylalanine, the CDR3 comprises 14 residues. Of all the DNA, just the CDR3 is kept, 42 bases in frame from base 1. Via the germline V gene (reference sequence), CDR1 is SEHNR and CDR2 FQNEAQ. One collaborating source in Seattle enrolled patients during active infection and followed them longitudinally through the course of disease. Collaborating institutions collected whole blood in K2EDTA tubes following their own protocols. For TCRbeta analysis, collaborators shipped samples as frozen whole blood, isolated PBMCs, or DNA extracted from either of those sample types.

The source is a woman in her 50s with COVID-19, enrolled during active disease. This chain joins TRBV7-9 to TRBJ2-3; the junction holds 7 bases that match TRBD2. Source material: peripheral blood. The DNA reads as follows: TGTGCCAGCAGCCCCCTAGCGGCCACAGATACGCAGTATTTT. It translates as CASSPLAATDTQYF.